Following are 10 T cell receptor beta chains from one sample sequenced in a study of T cell responses to AZD1222 COVID-19 vaccine. The table came from immunoSEQ multiplex PCR; TCRdb's copy has only in-frame clones and leaves some out. This sample has 160,000 or so clones, with approximately 91% found just once. Sequenced here: peripheral blood, sampled after recovery from COVID-19. The receptors here all came from an adult who had recovered from COVID-19.

The chain joins TRBV7-9 to TRBJ1-1, with D tentatively TRBD1 (6 bases). The CDR3 has 14 amino acids. The V end was cut by 1 base, the J end by 1 base, with 7 bases between. Germline CDR1 SEHNR, CDR2 FQNEAQ (reference sequence). The chain's CDR3 is CASSLGRGNTEAFF. For the CDR3, the DNA is TGTGCCAGCAGCTTAGGCAGGGGGAACACTGAAGCTTTCTTT.

The chain carries TRBV28 and TRBJ1-1, with no clear D. Looked up from germline, CDR1 is MDHEN and CDR2 is SYDVKM. Trimming left V 2 bases short and J 2 bases short, with 15 bases between. The CDR3 is 16 residues long. CDR3 residues: CASSLAGNGINTEAFF. The CDR3 DNA is TGTGCCAGCAGTTTAGCCGGGAATGGGATTAACACTGAAGCTTTCTTT.

For the CDR3, the DNA is TGTGCCAGCAGGGGCGGCATACACGAGCAGTACTTC. It translates to CASRGGIHEQYF. The gene calls are TRBV2 and TRBJ2-7; D remains ambiguous. Germline V gene sequence: CDR1 SNHLY, CDR2 FYNNEI. The CDR3 sequence is 12 residues long. V was cut by 6 bases and J by 5 bases, with 11 bases left in between.

This clone was recorded once. The gene calls are TRBV7-3 and TRBJ2-1, with D maybe TRBD1 (5 bases). Per the germline V gene, CDR1 is SGHTA and CDR2 is FQGTGA. Trimming took 1 base from V and 5 from J, leaving 18 bases between them. There are 17 residues in the CDR3. The CDR3 loop reads CASSLIDRPPQNNEQFF. In nucleotides, the CDR3 is TGTGCCAGCAGCTTAATCGACAGACCGCCGCAGAACAATGAGCAGTTCTTC.

V and J are TRBV28 and TRBJ1-2; no reliable D call. CDR1 is MDHEN, CDR2 SYDVKM, per germline. The V end was cut by 2 bases, the J end by 1 base, with 8 bases between. The CDR3 has 14 residues. The CDR3, as DNA: TGTGCCAGCAGTTTAGTACATTTTAACTATGGCTACACCTTC. Translated, it gives CASSLVHFNYGYTF.

The chain employs TRBV18 and TRBJ1-2; tentatively, D is TRBD1 (6 bases). V shed 3 bases and J shed 5 bases, with 13 bases lying between them. The CDR3 totals 14 residues. CDR1 is KGHSH, CDR2 LQKENI, per germline. The CDR3 region is CASSPEQGLYGYTF. CDR3 DNA: TGTGCCAGCTCACCCGAACAGGGTTTGTATGGCTACACCTTC.

The chain recombines TRBV28 with TRBJ1-1; 7 nucleotides line up with TRBD1. The CDR3 contains 15 residues. V shed 2 bases and J 1 base; nucleotides not matched to a gene: 4. The V gene's germline CDR1 is MDHEN and CDR2 SYDVKM. CDR3 in amino acids: CASSLQDRPNTEAFF. The CDR3 DNA reads as TGTGCCAGCAGTTTACAGGACAGGCCGAACACTGAAGCTTTCTTT.

The chain carries TRBV9 and TRBJ2-7; tentative D call: TRBD2 (5 bases). Between the trimmed V and J ends, which lost 4 bases and 4 bases, there was a span of 15 bases. Germline V lookup: CDR1 SGDLS, CDR2 YYNGEE. CDR3 size: 14 residues. For the CDR3, the DNA is TGTGCCAGCAGCCCCGCGGGCCTCTGGTACGAGCAGTACTTC. This gives the protein CASSPAGLWYEQYF.

This clone was seen once. The rearrangement joins TRBV7-9 to TRBJ1-1; no reliable D call. V lost 5 bases and J lost 7, with 14 bases in between. There are 13 residues in the CDR3. Looked up from germline, CDR1 is SEHNR and CDR2 is FQNEAQ (reference sequence). In DNA form, the CDR3 reads TGTGCCAGCAGCGCCGAGGGCGGGGTTGAAGCTTTCTTT. It yields the protein CASSAEGGVEAFF.

This clone showed up just a few times. The rearrangement uses TRBV7-2 and TRBJ1-4; D not certain. This CDR3 comprises 13 residues. CDR1 SGHTA and CDR2 FQGNSA come from the germline V gene. Trimming shortened V by 5 bases and J by 5 bases, and 9 bases separated the two germline ends. Here the CDR3 DNA reads TGTGCCAGCAGCCGGGTCTTGAATGAAAAACTGTTTTTT. Its protein is CASSRVLNEKLFF.